This is a list of T cell receptor beta chains from one sample in a study of memory CD4+ T cells and cytomegalovirus serostatus. The method was immunoSEQ multiplex PCR; TCRdb's version includes in-frame clones alone and lacks a portion of them. Counted here are more than 40,000 clones, over 60% occurring once; the ten biggest clones make up 6.4%. The specimen sequenced was memory CD4+ T cells from blood. The receptors come from an adult in good health and CMV-seronegative. The CDR3 runs from the conserved cysteine through the conserved F or W. The order of the fields is clone size, D gene, J gene, V gene, CDR3 DNA, CDR3 protein. D genes are given only for firm matches. Clone size is shown for a subset of rows, as once, few, many or a class of expanded clone.

clone size: .
D gene: .
J gene: TRBJ1-4
V gene: TRBV2
CDR3 DNA: TGTGCCAGCAGTGGGGGGAATGAAAAACTGTTTTTT
CDR3 protein: CASSGGNEKLFF

clone size: .
D gene: .
J gene: TRBJ1-4
V gene: TRBV28
CDR3 DNA: TGTGCCAGCAAGGGGACGGTTCCTAATGAAAAACTGTTTTTT
CDR3 protein: CASKGTVPNEKLFF

clone size: .
D gene: TRBD2
J gene: TRBJ2-2
V gene: TRBV28
CDR3 DNA: TGTGCCAGCAGTCCCCTCGCGGGAGCGTCGGGGGAGCTGTTTTTT
CDR3 protein: CASSPLAGASGELFF

clone size: .
D gene: .
J gene: TRBJ1-2
V gene: TRBV2
CDR3 DNA: TGTGCCAGCATGGATAACTATGGCTACACCTTC
CDR3 protein: CASMDNYGYTF

clone size: once
D gene: .
J gene: TRBJ2-7
V gene: TRBV7-9
CDR3 DNA: TGTGCCAGCAGCTTCACTAGGAGCGAGCAGTACTTC
CDR3 protein: CASSFTRSEQYF

clone size: few
D gene: .
J gene: TRBJ1-1
V gene: TRBV5-1
CDR3 DNA: TGCGCCAGCAGCTCTACCTCAAACCGACCTCTGAAAGCTTTCTTT
CDR3 protein: CASSSTSNRPLKAFF

clone size: .
D gene: .
J gene: TRBJ2-1
V gene: TRBV6-5
CDR3 DNA: TGTGCCAGCAGGCTGGGAGCTTTTTCCTACAATGAGCAGTTCTTC
CDR3 protein: CASRLGAFSYNEQFF

clone size: .
D gene: .
J gene: TRBJ1-1
V gene: TRBV6-5
CDR3 DNA: TGTGCCAGCAGTTCTCCGGGGGGCAGGGACACTGAAGCTTTCTTT
CDR3 protein: CASSSPGGRDTEAFF

clone size: few
D gene: .
J gene: TRBJ2-7
V gene: TRBV5-1
CDR3 DNA: TGCGCCAGCAGCTACCCCGGGACTCCCGAGCAGTACTTC
CDR3 protein: CASSYPGTPEQYF

clone size: .
D gene: TRBD2
J gene: TRBJ2-7
V gene: TRBV6-4
CDR3 DNA: TGTGCCAGCAGCGAGAAGCGGGAGCAGTACGAGCAGTACTTC
CDR3 protein: CASSEKREQYEQYF

clone size: few
D gene: TRBD2
J gene: TRBJ2-7
V gene: TRBV10-3
CDR3 DNA: TGTGCCATCAGGGATACTAGCGGGAACTATGAGCAGTACTTC
CDR3 protein: CAIRDTSGNYEQYF

clone size: .
D gene: .
J gene: TRBJ2-3
V gene: TRBV29-1
CDR3 DNA: TGCAGCGGGGCAGGGTCCACAGATACGCAGTATTTT
CDR3 protein: CSGAGSTDTQYF

clone size: .
D gene: .
J gene: TRBJ2-4
V gene: TRBV19
CDR3 DNA: TGTGCCAGTAGTATCGAGAACATTCAGTACTTC
CDR3 protein: CASSIENIQYF

clone size: .
D gene: .
J gene: TRBJ2-1
V gene: TRBV5-1
CDR3 DNA: TGCGCCAGCAGCTTGGGGGGGATTTACAATGAGCAGTTCTTC
CDR3 protein: CASSLGGIYNEQFF

clone size: .
D gene: TRBD2
J gene: TRBJ2-3
V gene: TRBV6-1
CDR3 DNA: TGTGCCAGCAAGCTACTAGCGGGAGCTCCAGATACGCAGTATTTT
CDR3 protein: CASKLLAGAPDTQYF

clone size: .
D gene: .
J gene: TRBJ2-5
V gene: TRBV7-2
CDR3 DNA: TGTGCCAGCAGCTTAGGGCAGGGGCCTGAAGAGACCCAGTACTTC
CDR3 protein: CASSLGQGPEETQYF

clone size: .
D gene: TRBD1
J gene: TRBJ2-5
V gene: TRBV7-2
CDR3 DNA: TGTGCCAGCAGCTCCCCGGGACAGGGTGGGGAGACCCAGTACTTC
CDR3 protein: CASSSPGQGGETQYF

clone size: few
D gene: TRBD2
J gene: TRBJ2-7
V gene: TRBV25-1
CDR3 DNA: TGTGCCAGCAGTGATCCCGGGACTAGCAACGAGCAGTACTTC
CDR3 protein: CASSDPGTSNEQYF

clone size: .
D gene: TRBD1
J gene: TRBJ1-4
V gene: TRBV10-3
CDR3 DNA: TGTGCCATCAGTGAGTCTTCAGGGACAGCTCTAATAAATGAAAAACTGTTTTTT
CDR3 protein: CAISESSGTALINEKLFF

clone size: .
D gene: TRBD1
J gene: TRBJ2-7
V gene: TRBV4-1
CDR3 DNA: TGCGCCAGCAGCCAAGATCCGGGACAGGGGGCCGGCGAGCAGTACTTC
CDR3 protein: CASSQDPGQGAGEQYF

clone size: .
D gene: .
J gene: TRBJ2-7
V gene: TRBV5-1
CDR3 DNA: TGCGCCAGCAGCTTTACGGGAGACCACGAGCAGTACTTC
CDR3 protein: CASSFTGDHEQYF

clone size: .
D gene: .
J gene: TRBJ2-1
V gene: TRBV2
CDR3 DNA: TGTGCCAGCTCAACACGATCCCAGAGTGAGCAGTTCTTC
CDR3 protein: CASSTRSQSEQFF

clone size: .
D gene: .
J gene: TRBJ2-5
V gene: TRBV7-2
CDR3 DNA: TGTGCCAGCAGCTTAGCCCCGGTGAAGGGGGGACAAGAGACCCAGTACTTC
CDR3 protein: CASSLAPVKGGQETQYF

clone size: .
D gene: TRBD2
J gene: TRBJ2-7
V gene: TRBV7-9
CDR3 DNA: TGTGCCAGCAGCTCAGGGACTAGCGGAGGTCGGCAGCCCTACGAGCAGTACTTC
CDR3 protein: CASSSGTSGGRQPYEQYF